A single sample gave rise to the 32 T cell receptor beta chains below, sequenced in a study of immune cell composition in non-small cell lung cancer. Sequencing was performed with immunoSEQ multiplex PCR; in TCRdb, only in-frame clones are kept and a portion is missing. This sample carries about 2,400 clones, under 85% of them seen once, and the ten largest clones take about 5%. The source material was lung tumor tissue. Source of these receptors: a human donor with non-small cell lung cancer.

V is TRBV11-2 and J is TRBJ2-1; 8 bases match TRBD2. This CDR3 has 15 residues. Trimming at V came to 6 bases and at J to 8 bases, leaving 12 bases not matched to a gene. CDR1 SGHAT and CDR2 FQNNGV come from the germline V gene. CDR3 region: CASSSAPRGGDEQFF. The CDR3 DNA is TGTGCCAGCAGTTCTGCCCCTCGGGGGGGGGATGAGCAGTTCTTC.

The chain is built from TRBV29-1 and TRBJ1-2, with TRBD1 matching 9 bases. This CDR3 spans 13 amino acids. The ends lost 6 bases at V and 4 bases at J; junction bases unmatched: 6. In germline, CDR1 is SQVTM, CDR2 ANQGSEA. The CDR3 sequence: CSVASTGGYGYTF. CDR3 nucleotide sequence: TGCAGCGTGGCTTCGACAGGGGGCTATGGCTACACCTTC.

The CDR3 DNA sequence: TGCAGCGCGGACACTAGCTCCACCGGGGAGCTGTTTTTT. It yields the protein CSADTSSTGELFF. The V gene is TRBV29-1, the J gene TRBJ2-2, with D maybe TRBD2 (6 bases). CDR1 and CDR2 from the germline V gene are SQVTM and ANQGSEA. The CDR3 length is 13 residues. Trimming removed 7 bases at V and 4 bases at J, with 13 bases between.

The table lists this clone with a count of one. The CDR3 is CASSNRGGGGNEKLFF. In DNA form, the CDR3 reads TGTGCCAGTAGTAACCGCGGCGGAGGGGGCAATGAAAAACTGTTTTTT. The gene calls are TRBV19 and TRBJ1-4, with 7 nucleotides matching TRBD1. The germline V gene has CDR1 LNHDA and CDR2 SQIVND (reference sequence). V was pared by 4 bases and J by 5 bases, with 10 bases of the junction left unmatched. The CDR3 has 16 amino acids.

The CDR3 DNA follows: TGTGCCAGCAGCTTAGGAGTAGCAGGGGTCTATGGCTACACCTTC. Translated, it gives CASSLGVAGVYGYTF. This chain connects TRBV7-9 to TRBJ1-2; the D gene is possibly TRBD1 (6 bases). The germline gives CDR1 SEHNR, CDR2 FQNEAQ (reference sequence). This CDR3 region has 15 residues. V was clipped by 1 base and J by 4 bases, with 13 bases between them.

This rearrangement joins TRBV7-2 to TRBJ2-5, with a tentative D call TRBD1 (6 bases). V was pared by 1 base and J by 7 bases, with 10 bases between. The V gene's germline CDR1 is SGHTA and CDR2 FQGNSA. This CDR3 is 13 amino acids long. The CDR3 is CASSLDRDGTQYF. As DNA, the CDR3 is TGTGCCAGCAGCTTAGACAGGGATGGGACCCAGTACTTC.

The chain couples TRBV27 to TRBJ1-1, with 8 nucleotides matching TRBD1. CDR3 length equals 13 residues. Germline V gene sequence: CDR1 MNHEY, CDR2 SMNVEV (reference sequence). Trimming took 6 bases from V and 4 from J; bases not matched to a gene: 4. The CDR3 sequence: CASRHRGGTEAFF. The CDR3 nucleotides read TGTGCCAGCAGACACAGGGGGGGCACTGAAGCTTTCTTT.

This sequence joins TRBV9 and TRBJ2-5; D remains ambiguous. This CDR3 is built from 14 residues. Between the trimmed V and J ends, which lost 3 bases and 7 bases, there was a span of 16 bases. Per the germline V gene, CDR1 is SGDLS and CDR2 is YYNGEE. The CDR3, as DNA: TGTGCCAGCAGCGAAGATACCTCAAGAGCGACCCAGTACTTC. Its protein is CASSEDTSRATQYF.

This rearrangement joins TRBV11-2 to TRBJ1-1; no reliable D call. Germline-derived CDR1 and CDR2 are SGHAT and FQNNGV. Trimming left V 5 bases short and J 1 base short, with 11 bases between. The CDR3 is made up of 14 amino acids. CDR3 DNA: TGTGCCAGCAGCCCCGGGAGGGAGAACACTGAAGCTTTCTTT. Residues: CASSPGRENTEAFF.

The chain couples TRBV11-3 to TRBJ2-5; 9 nucleotides align to TRBD1. Germline-derived CDR1 and CDR2 are SGHNT and YENEEA. Losses at the gene ends were 4 bases for V and 5 bases for J; bases not matched to a gene: 2. This CDR3 is 13 amino acids long. The CDR3 protein is CASSSTGGETQYF. CDR3 DNA: TGTGCCAGCAGCTCGACAGGGGGTGAGACCCAGTACTTC.

This clone was counted a few times. V usage is TRBV28 and J usage is TRBJ2-7; D gene unclear. Germline CDR1 and CDR2: MDHEN and SYDVKM. This CDR3 is built from 12 residues. V lost 6 bases and J lost 5, with 11 bases in between. This CDR3 reads CASRYVDDEQYF. Written as DNA, the CDR3 is TGTGCCAGCAGGTACGTAGATGACGAGCAGTACTTC.

This sequence joins TRBV25-1 and TRBJ2-1; 12 bases fit TRBD2. V lost 6 bases to trimming and J lost 5 bases; unmatched junction nucleotides: 2. The CDR3 runs to 14 residues. CDR1 is MGHDK and CDR2 is SYGVNS in the germline V gene. The CDR3 loop reads CASRTSGGHNEQFF. CDR3 bases: TGTGCCAGCAGGACTAGCGGGGGACACAATGAGCAGTTCTTC.

The rearrangement uses TRBV7-3 and TRBJ2-3, with 8 bases fitting TRBD2. V shed 5 bases, J shed 0 bases, and the junction held 4 bases outside the gene matches. The germline CDR1 and CDR2 sequences are SGHTA and FQGTGA. There are 15 residues in the CDR3. CDR3 region: CASSITSGSTDTQYF. The CDR3 DNA is TGTGCCAGCAGCATTACTAGCGGTAGCACAGATACGCAGTATTTT.

The V call is TRBV28, the J call TRBJ2-1, with TRBD2 matching over 8 bases. Per the germline V gene, CDR1 is MDHEN and CDR2 is SYDVKM. The CDR3 totals 11 residues. The CDR3 loop reads CTSGSIYEQFF. DNA for the CDR3: TGTACAAGCGGGAGTATCTATGAGCAGTTCTTC.

This clone was observed a few times. The V call is TRBV19, the J call TRBJ1-2, with D possibly TRBD1 on 5 matching bases. The CDR3 is 14 residues long. Germline V gives CDR1 LNHDA, CDR2 SQIVND (reference sequence). V was pared by 7 bases and J by 3 bases, with 15 bases between. CDR3 DNA: TGTGCCAGTAAGGAGGGGACTATGTACTATGGCTACACCTTC. Residues: CASKEGTMYYGYTF. The full variable domain, in which reference TRBV19 and TRBJ1-2 provide the parts outside the CDR3, is DGGITQSPKYLFRKEGQNVTLSCEQNLNHDAMYWYRQDPGQGLRLIYYSQIVNDFQKGDIAEGYSVSREKKESFPLTVTSAQKNPTAFYLCASKEGTMYYGYTFGSGTRLTVV.

The rearrangement links TRBV5-1 to TRBJ1-1; 12 positions match TRBD1. Germline values: CDR1 SGHRS, CDR2 YFSETQ. This CDR3 contains 15 residues. The V gene end was trimmed by 4 bases and the J gene end by 7 bases; junction bases not matched to a gene: 8. The CDR3 DNA follows: TGCGCCAGCAGCGCCGGGACAGGGGGCCGAGGTGAAGCTTTCTTT. Amino acids: CASSAGTGGRGEAFF. Drawing the rest from reference TRBV5-1 and TRBJ1-1, the complete variable domain is KAGVTQTPRYLIKTRGQQVTLSCSPISGHRSVSWYQQTPGQGLQFLFEYFSETQRNKGNFPGRFSGRQFSNSRSEMNVSTLELGDSALYLCASSAGTGGRGEAFFGQGTRLTVV.

V is TRBV10-1 and J is TRBJ1-1, with D possibly matching TRBD1 (5 bases). Trimming cost V 1 base and J 3 bases, with 12 bases left between them. This CDR3 has 15 amino acids. Germline-derived CDR1 and CDR2 are WNHNN and SYGVQD (reference sequence). The CDR3 nucleotides read TGCGCCAGCAGTGAGTGGGGGGGGTGCGACACTGAAGCTTTCTTT. Its translation is CASSEWGGCDTEAFF.

The rearrangement uses TRBV18 and TRBJ2-1; TRBD2 might be the D (5 bases). This CDR3 has 15 residues. Germline CDR1 KGHSH, CDR2 LQKENI. Between the trimmed V and J ends, which lost 5 bases and 5 bases, there was a span of 16 bases. This CDR3 reads CASSFAAAADNEQFF. Here the CDR3 DNA reads TGTGCCAGCTCATTTGCGGCAGCGGCGGACAATGAGCAGTTCTTC.

This chain uses TRBV7-6 with TRBJ2-5, with 10 positions matching TRBD2. The V segment lost 7 bases and the J segment 4 bases; nucleotides outside the gene matches: 3. The CDR3 spans 13 residues. CDR1 is SGHVS, CDR2 FNYEAQ, per germline. CDR3 DNA sequence: TGTGCCAGCACGAGCGGGGGGGGAGAGACCCAGTACTTC. It yields the protein CASTSGGGETQYF.

Note on this clone: Its ends do not fully match the called genes, so a read error is possible. The rearrangement links TRBV6-1 to TRBJ1-2, with TRBD1 identical over 10 bases. The CDR3 sequence is 12 residues long. Germline V CDR1 and CDR2: MNHNS, SASEGT. This CDR3 reads CASSATGGLPHF. CDR3 DNA sequence: TGTGCCAGCAGTGCGACAGGGGGCCTTCCCCACTTC.

This clone occurred once. This rearrangement joins TRBV5-5 to TRBJ2-3; 9 positions match TRBD2. V was clipped by 4 bases and J by 3 bases; unmatched bases: 6. Germline V gene lookup returns CDR1 SGHKS and CDR2 YYEKEE (reference sequence). The CDR3 is made up of 15 amino acids. CDR3 residues: CASSPLAGRTDTQYF. CDR3 nucleotide sequence: TGTGCCAGCAGCCCTCTAGCGGGGAGGACAGATACGCAGTATTTT.

This chain joins TRBV2 and TRBJ2-2; 13 nucleotides align to TRBD2. Germline V lookup: CDR1 SNHLY, CDR2 FYNNEI. There are 15 residues in the CDR3. With V trimmed by 7 bases and J by 6 bases, 5 bases remained unmatched. The CDR3 here is CASTILAGGSGELFF. CDR3 coding DNA: TGTGCCAGCACCATACTAGCGGGGGGGTCCGGGGAGCTGTTTTTT.

This sequence joins TRBV5-8 and TRBJ2-3; 9 bases agree with TRBD2. There are 15 residues in the CDR3. Germline CDR1 SGHTS, CDR2 YDEGEE. V lost 0 bases to trimming and J lost 3 bases; unmatched junction nucleotides: 2. CDR3 DNA sequence: TGTGCCAGCAGCTTGGGGACTAGCGCAACAGATACGCAGTATTTT. Protein sequence: CASSLGTSATDTQYF.

CDR3 residues: CASSQATSAGGVYNEQFF. The CDR3 DNA follows: TGTGCCAGCAGCCAAGCCACCTCCGCGGGAGGGGTCTACAATGAGCAGTTCTTC. This chain links TRBV4-2 with TRBJ2-1; TRBD2 matches 9 bases. The germline V gene encodes CDR1 LGHNA and CDR2 YNFKEQ. V shed 1 base and J 3 bases; nucleotides not matched to a gene: 10. This CDR3 region has 18 residues.

The gene calls are TRBV19 and TRBJ1-5; D might be TRBD1 (6 bases). Germline V gives CDR1 LNHDA, CDR2 SQIVND (reference sequence). The germline V and J ends were trimmed by 3 bases and 7 bases, with 22 bases remaining between them. The CDR3 runs 17 residues. CDR3 nucleotides: TGTGCCAGTAGTATGTTTGGCAGGGGTAGAGTAAGCCAGCCCCAGCATTTT. Protein sequence: CASSMFGRGRVSQPQHF.

This clone was observed a few times. The chain uses TRBV19 and TRBJ1-1; TRBD1 matches at 9 bases. The CDR3 sequence is 15 residues long. Per the germline V gene, CDR1 is LNHDA and CDR2 is SQIVND (reference sequence). Unmatched junction bases numbered 1, after V lost 1 base and J lost 1 base. The CDR3 reads CASSIGTGANTEAFF. Written as DNA, the CDR3 is TGTGCCAGTAGTATAGGGACAGGGGCGAACACTGAAGCTTTCTTT.

The chain uses TRBV19 and TRBJ2-7; 7 bases match TRBD2. Trimming at V came to 2 bases and at J to 3 bases, leaving 4 bases not matched to a gene. Germline values: CDR1 LNHDA, CDR2 SQIVND (reference sequence). The CDR3 is 14 amino acids. The CDR3 sequence: CASSIRLADYEQYF. The CDR3 region has the DNA TGTGCCAGTAGTATACGGCTAGCGGACTACGAGCAGTACTTC.

The chain carries TRBV14 and TRBJ2-5, with 12 bases fitting TRBD2. V dropped 3 bases and J dropped 5; count of bases not matched to a gene: 7. Looked up from germline, CDR1 is SGHDN and CDR2 is FVKESK. The CDR3 has 16 amino acids. CDR3 sequence: CASSQIRLAGEETQYF. CDR3 DNA: TGTGCCAGCAGCCAGATAAGACTAGCGGGGGAGGAGACCCAGTACTTC.

The chain couples TRBV19 to TRBJ1-1; D remains ambiguous. Germline V gives CDR1 LNHDA, CDR2 SQIVND (reference sequence). Trimming pared 4 bases from V and 7 bases from J, leaving 13 bases between. The CDR3 runs 13 residues. This CDR3 reads CASSKGGGREAFF. CDR3 DNA sequence: TGTGCCAGTAGTAAGGGAGGAGGGCGTGAAGCTTTCTTT. Complete variable domain (other parts from reference TRBV19 and TRBJ1-1): DGGITQSPKYLFRKEGQNVTLSCEQNLNHDAMYWYRQDPGQGLRLIYYSQIVNDFQKGDIAEGYSVSREKKESFPLTVTSAQKNPTAFYLCASSKGGGREAFFGQGTRLTVV.

The CDR3 protein is CASSGGYIYGYTF. The CDR3 region has the DNA TGTGCCAGCAGCGGGGGATATATTTATGGCTACACCTTC. J is TRBJ1-2 and V is TRBV28, with D perhaps TRBD1 (5 bases). The germline V gene encodes CDR1 MDHEN and CDR2 SYDVKM. V was cut by 6 bases and J by 5 bases, with 13 bases left in between. The CDR3 spans 13 residues.

The chain links TRBV7-3 to TRBJ2-1, with TRBD2 matching 7 bases. Trimming cost V 3 bases and J 0 bases; bases outside gene matches: 2. Germline CDR1 SGHTA, CDR2 FQGTGA. The CDR3 totals 15 residues. CDR3 DNA: TGTGCCAGCAGCTTGAGCGGGACCTCCTACAATGAGCAGTTCTTC. It translates to CASSLSGTSYNEQFF.

The chain joins TRBV13 to TRBJ1-1, with 8 bases that match TRBD1. V dropped 5 bases and J dropped 6; count of bases not matched to a gene: 8. CDR1 is PRHDT and CDR2 is FYEKMQ in the germline V gene (reference sequence). This CDR3 is built from 14 residues. DNA for the CDR3: TGTGCCAGCAGCCGACCCGACAGGGGACCTGAAGCTTTCTTT. Its protein is CASSRPDRGPEAFF.